This T cell receptor beta chain came from a study of control samples from healthy donors and cancer patients. The assay was immunoSEQ multiplex PCR, and TCRdb's table has in-frame clones only and misses some. Here the sample spans tens of thousands of clones, about 90% being singletons. Germline V lookup: CDR1 SGHTS, CDR2 YDEGEE. V dropped 2 bases and J dropped 2 bases, with 21 bases sitting between them. The CDR3 extends over 18 amino acids. The sequenced sample consisted of PBMCs. The V and J genes are TRBV5-8 and TRBJ2-3, with D tentatively TRBD2 (7 bases). The TCR comes from a man aged 55 to 70 with head and neck cancer. CDR3 residues: CASSFWGGAALNTDTQYF. The CDR3 bases are TGTGCCAGCAGCTTCTGGGGGGGGGCCGCGCTAAACACAGATACGCAGTATTTT.